This TCR beta chain was identified during a study of blood T cells in healthy people across ages. Study-level points and caveats: Estimated diversity across one million T cells was deemed an underestimate. Per-million-T-cell TCR beta diversity fell roughly linearly with age.

This clonotype was found a few times. Its antigen is unknown. For the second PCR, which ran for roughly 6 to 12 cycles, a sample-barcoded 5' primer and a J-beta primer mix were used. TCRdb re-analysed the 5' RACE reads in MiXCR, keeping a single row per CDR3 protein. The repertoire holds roughly 1,500,000 distinct CDR3 sequences, with roughly 30% as singletons. This CDR3 is built from 18 residues. The V gene end was trimmed by 5 bases and the J gene end by 3 bases; junction bases not matched to a gene: 14. CDR1 is SGHVS and CDR2 is FNYEAQ in the germline V gene. RNA extraction gave at least 5 micrograms of total RNA per sample.

This TCR was sampled from a woman aged 30 to 39 in good health. The sample consisted of blood. The rearrangement links TRBV7-6 to TRBJ2-1, with 9 positions matching TRBD2. The CDR3 region has the DNA TGTGCCAGCAGCCCCCAGGAGGCGGGGGGGGCGCTCTACAATGAGCAGTTCTTC. This translates into CASSPQEAGGALYNEQFF.